What follows are 6 T cell receptor beta chains derived from one specimen sequenced in a study of prognosis after radiotherapy for stage I lung cancer. Template was genomic DNA; TCR beta CDR3 amplified in two multiplex PCR rounds. Gene-specific primers for each TRBV and TRBJ gene drove first-round PCR. TCRdb re-called the multiplex PCR reads through MiXCR, storing one row per CDR3 protein. This sample has about 59,000 distinct CDR3 sequences, with more than 25% found just once. The material was PBMCs, obtained before or after stereotactic body radiation therapy (not recorded which). The receptors were gathered from a donor older than 45 with non-small cell lung cancer.

This clonotype was seen many times. This chain links TRBV28 with TRBJ1-6; weak D call: TRBD1 (5 bases). This CDR3 comprises 15 residues. Trimming pared 5 bases from V and 6 bases from J, leaving 14 bases between. Germline lookup yields CDR1 MDHEN and CDR2 SYDVKM. This chain's CDR3 is CASSTPGQFNSPLHF. CDR3 in DNA: TGTGCCAGCAGTACCCCGGGGCAGTTTAATTCACCCCTCCACTTT.

In this sample, this clonotype turned up many times. The chain employs TRBV4-1 and TRBJ1-1; D gene unclear. Trimming stripped 4 bases from V and 11 bases from J, with 26 bases between. The germline CDR1 and CDR2 sequences are MGHRA and YSYEKL. The CDR3 consists of 16 residues. In DNA, the CDR3 is TGCGCCAGCAGCCTCATGGTCGGCCAGCGGCCCACCTCGGCTTTCTTT. Translating gives CASSLMVGQRPTSAFF.

The sample holds many counts of this clonotype. This chain joins TRBV6-1 and TRBJ2-7; D unresolved. This CDR3 region has 13 residues. Germline assignment: CDR1 MNHNS and CDR2 SASEGT. Trimming removed 2 bases from V and 6 bases from J, with 11 bases in between. CDR3 amino acids: CASSEREVSEQYF. The CDR3 DNA follows: TGTGCCAGCAGTGAAAGGGAAGTCAGCGAGCAGTACTTC.

This clonotype was observed at least ten times. The chain links TRBV28 to TRBJ1-1; TRBD1 might be the D (6 bases). Germline CDR1 MDHEN, CDR2 SYDVKM. The CDR3 is made up of 12 amino acids. V gave up 5 bases and J gave up 11 bases, with 15 bases separating them. CDR3 residues: CASSPQQGSAFF. CDR3 sequence (DNA): TGTGCCAGCAGTCCACAACAGGGATCTGCTTTCTTT.

Regarding this clonotype: One base separates it from a far larger clone, so it is likely a read error. The chain recombines TRBV6-6 with TRBJ2-1; 9 nucleotides align to TRBD1. With V trimmed by 1 base and J by 9 bases, 7 bases remained unmatched. Germline V gene data show CDR1 as MNHNY and CDR2 as SVGAGI (reference sequence). This CDR3 has 15 residues. The CDR3 loop reads CASSYFGTGLSEQFF. CDR3 in DNA: TGTGCCAGCAGTTACTTTGGGACAGGGTTGAGTGAGCAGTTCTTC.

Note on this clonotype: Possible read error: a much larger clone is one base away. The CDR3 protein is CASSLDGGHGAYTEAFF. Written as DNA, the CDR3 is TGCGCCAGCAGCTTGGACGGGGGACATGGGGCTTACACTGAAGCTTTCTTT. The chain joins TRBV5-1 to TRBJ1-1; D possibly corresponds to TRBD1 (6 bases). The CDR3 is 17 amino acids. V lost 0 bases, J lost 3 bases, and 18 bases lay in between. Germline V CDR1 and CDR2: SGHRS, YFSETQ.